This TCR beta chain is from a study of molecular identifiers for immune sequencing clone quantification (dated by TCRdb to the late 2010s). Regarding the study in general: For a replicate experiment, the RNA from either approximately 20,000 or 98,000 naive CD8 T cells was divided into five aliquots, and four of those aliquots went on to sequencing. CD8 T cells were used in a methods study to benchmark molecular-identifier clustering-based TCR repertoire sequencing (MIDCIRS) and TCR RNA copy counting. The research as a whole found: Spiked-in Jurkat TCR RNA equivalent to a single cell was reported to be detectable even among over 800,000 naive CD8 T cells. The naive libraries included spiked-in Jurkat TCR RNA (10 copies' worth), and this RNA is not part of the donor repertoire. Modeling estimated around 3 recovered TCR RNA copies per cell, compared with about 10 by digital PCR, which implies 30% to 35% capture efficiency. Identical TCR molecules sharing a barcode could cause highly expanded clone sizes to be underestimated. In CMV-specific effector cells, clones with more than 20 RNA copies contained over 98% of molecules, whereas in naive cells such clones contained under 1% of molecules. Without barcode sub-clustering, chimeric consensus sequences inflated TCR diversity; chimeras reached as high as 47%.

As regards this clonotype: Its binding antigen is unknown. No base quality values were provided; no much bigger clone lies one nucleotide off.

The germline V gene specifies LGHNA as CDR1 and YSLEER as CDR2. The junction carries 8 bases between V and J, which are trimmed by 0 bases and 0 bases respectively. Including cysteine and phenylalanine, the CDR3 has 16 amino acids. The retained sequence is limited to the CDR3, 48 bases, with the frame set at the first base. The library was obtained by PCR. Sequencing was performed on a NextSeq 500. Bulk TCR libraries were generated as previously described, with the TCR primers listed in Table S5 used. Purification of total RNA was performed with the Qiagen AllPrep DNA/RNA kit. Before analysis, reads from multiple sequencing runs of the same library were pooled. For the original study's pipeline: Only reads with exact TCR constant sequence were kept, trimmed to 150 nt, and grouped by their 12-nt molecular barcodes. Reads inside each barcode group were sub-clustered using a 15% Levenshtein threshold, and a quality-weighted consensus sequence was constructed for each RNA molecule. Non-functional sequences were filtered out, along with any lower-count sequence sitting one edit away from another sequence. Based on a fit of two negative binomial distributions, barcode sub-clusters having less than 20% of the maximum read count were discarded. In-frame beta chains were kept once TCRdb had trimmed the public reads at Q25 with fastp and called clones with MiXCR. Each entry is one CDR3 protein sequence, shown with its most common DNA and genes. These V and J calls derive from TCRdb rather than the authors' analysis. The sample yields some 580,000 distinct CDR3 sequences; over 25% were counted once. Of the sample, 0.7% to 0.95% falls within the top ten clones.

Libraries of naive CD8 T cells were built from approximately 20,000 to 1,000,000 sorted cells, with 10%, 30% or 50% of the purified RNA used. Naive CD8 T cells were FACS-sorted as CD8+CD4-CCR7+CD45RA+ on a BD FACSAria II into RLT Plus buffer. Nine to eleven TCR copies' worth of Jurkat RNA were spiked into roughly 18,000-1,000,000 naive CD8 T cell samples to test detection sensitivity. CD8 T cells were enriched with RosetteSep CD8+ T Cell Enrichment Cocktail and Ficoll-Paque, followed by ACK red cell lysis. The chain links TRBV4-3 with TRBJ1-4, with the D gene not clear enough to name. The sequence was collected from a human donor in good health. Some libraries in this study had Jurkat cell RNA spiked in. Sequenced material: naive CD8+ T cells from blood, with Jurkat cell RNA spiked in. This specimen's cell subset or site label, per the study, means: FACS-sorted CD8+CD4-CCR7+CD45RA+ naive T cells. CDR3 sequence: CASSQDGQATNEKLFF. The nucleotides are TGCGCCAGCAGCCAAGATGGGCAGGCAACTAATGAAAAACTGTTTTTT.